Sequencing of this T cell receptor beta chain was carried out in a study of human T cells and chemical hapten exposure. At the level of the study: 2% DPC applied to a roughly 2 cm by roughly 2 cm arm area sensitized donors.

General study points: Expanded TCRs showed more large CDR3 clusters than pre-sensitization or healthy control sets. Those TCRs sitting above 1 in 1000 frequency stayed the same with DPC sensitization.

Documented time point: patch test 3, about 24 weeks after DPC sensitization. Described treatment: therapeutic diphenylcyclopropenone sensitization with weekly scalp DPC. With regard to this clonotype: Its antigen is unknown.

During construction of the library, unique molecular identifiers were attached to individual cDNA molecules for quantitative, reproducible TCR counting. One entry per CDR3 protein results from TCRdb running MiXCR on the RACE reads. The repertoire holds some 170,000 distinct CDR3 sequences, with about a quarter as singletons. Per germline, CDR1 SGHVS and CDR2 FQNEAQ. Trimming shortened V by 0 bases and J by 4 bases, and 18 bases separated the two germline ends. CDR3 length: 17 residues. This clonotype originated in a young woman with alopecia areata. Some clones in this sample may be carry-over from other donors' samples. The sample consisted of whole blood, taken in connection with sensitization to the hapten diphenylcyclopropenone (DPC). The chain couples TRBV7-8 to TRBJ1-1; no clear D. The CDR3 here is CASSLALPRARATEAFF. The CDR3 DNA follows: TGTGCCAGCAGCTTAGCCCTCCCGAGGGCCCGGGCCACTGAAGCTTTCTTT.